A single sample gave rise to the 3 T cell receptor beta chains below, sequenced in a study of blood T cell repertoires in COVID-19. The protocol was immunoSEQ multiplex PCR, while the TCRdb copy is restricted to in-frame clones and leaves out a portion. The sample includes about 110,000 clones, 70% to 90% of them seen just once. The sequenced sample consisted of peripheral blood. The receptors shown here come from a woman in her forties or fifties with active or convalescent COVID-19.

The chain recombines TRBV4-3 with TRBJ2-2; 9 bases align to TRBD2. V gave up 4 bases and J gave up 0 bases; unmatched junction bases: 12. Germline-derived CDR1 and CDR2 are LGHNA and YSLEER. The CDR3 has 19 residues. CDR3 loop: CASSPGGGALNANTGELFF. The CDR3 coding sequence is TGCGCCAGCAGCCCGGGCGGGGGGGCCTTAAATGCGAACACCGGGGAGCTGTTTTTT.

The chain recombines TRBV10-3 with TRBJ1-6; 7 bases fit TRBD1. This CDR3 contains 15 residues. The germline gives CDR1 ENHRY, CDR2 SYGVKD. J was trimmed by 7 bases and V by 6 bases; bases with no gene match: 9. CDR3 sequence: CAISGTAARNSPLHF. CDR3 nucleotide sequence: TGTGCCATCAGCGGGACAGCGGCGAGAAATTCACCCCTCCACTTT.

This sequence joins TRBV7-9 and TRBJ1-3; unclear D gene. The V end lost 5 bases, the J end lost 0 bases, and 17 bases lay between the germline ends. Germline CDR1 reads SEHNR; CDR2 reads FQNEAQ (reference sequence). The CDR3 length is 17 residues. The CDR3 DNA follows: TGTGCCAGCAGCCCTGAGATAACTCCGAGCTCTGGAAACACCATATATTTT. Encoded protein: CASSPEITPSSGNTIYF. The whole variable domain, remainder taken from reference TRBV7-9 and TRBJ1-3, is DTGVSQNPRHKITKRGQNVTFRCDPISEHNRLYWYRQTLGQGPEFLTYFQNEAQLEKSRLLSDRFSAERPKGSFSTLEIQRTEQGDSAMYLCASSPEITPSSGNTIYFGEGSWLTVV.